The next 13 T cell receptor beta chains were all read from a single sample in a study of OX40 agonist ivuxolimab in advanced cancers. The table came from immunoSEQ multiplex PCR; TCRdb's copy has only in-frame clones and leaves some out. The top ten hold around a tenth of the sample, which has 20,000 to 25,000 clones, over 75% seen once. The sequences come from CD4+ or CD8+ T cells sorted from blood, collected in a trial of the OX40 agonist ivuxolimab. The receptors stem from an adult with an advanced solid tumor such as melanoma, head and neck, liver or kidney cancer.

This sequence joins TRBV27 and TRBJ1-1; the match to TRBD1 covers 9 bases. With V trimmed by 7 bases and J by 4 bases, 4 bases remained unmatched. The CDR3 contains 13 residues. CDR1 and CDR2 (germline): MNHEY, SMNVEV (reference sequence). This CDR3 is CASTRTGATEAFF. The CDR3 DNA follows: TGTGCCAGCACCAGGACAGGGGCCACTGAAGCTTTCTTT.

This chain uses TRBV6-6 with TRBJ1-1; 9 bases line up with TRBD1. V lost 4 bases and J lost 4; bases outside the gene matches: 1. Germline V gene sequence: CDR1 MNHNY, CDR2 SVGAGI (reference sequence). This CDR3 comprises 13 residues. CDR3 in DNA: TGTGCCAGCAGTTCGACAGGGGGCACTGAAGCTTTCTTT. Translation gives CASSSTGGTEAFF.

The chain uses TRBV5-4 and TRBJ2-3; 8 nucleotides agree with TRBD2. CDR3 length: 18 amino acids. Losses at the gene ends were 6 bases for V and 0 bases for J; bases not matched to a gene: 15. The V gene's germline CDR1 is SGHNT and CDR2 YYREEE (reference sequence). The CDR3 region is CASTLGGVGGASTDTQYF. The CDR3 DNA is TGTGCCAGCACCCTCGGGGGGGTTGGCGGGGCTAGCACAGATACGCAGTATTTT. Combining the CDR3 with reference TRBV5-4 and TRBJ2-3 gives the whole variable domain ETGVTQSPTHLIKTRGQQVTLRCSSQSGHNTVSWYQQALGQGPQFIFQYYREEENGRGNFPPRFSGLQFPNYSSELNVNALELDDSALYLCASTLGGVGGASTDTQYFGPGTRLTVL.

The chain has TRBV7-2 and TRBJ2-1; 10 nucleotides agree with TRBD2. V lost 4 bases and J lost 7; bases outside the gene matches: 4. Germline V gives CDR1 SGHTA, CDR2 FQGNSA. The CDR3 runs to 14 residues. As DNA, the CDR3 is TGTGCCAGCAGCTATGGACTAGCGGTTAATGAGCAGTTCTTC. It is translated as CASSYGLAVNEQFF.

This clone showed up just once. The CDR3 bases are TGTGCCAGCAGCGTAGCTGTGGGGGGTGCAGATACGCAGTATTTT. This gives the protein CASSVAVGGADTQYF. The chain uses TRBV9 and TRBJ2-3; tentative D call: TRBD2 (6 bases). The germline gives CDR1 SGDLS, CDR2 YYNGEE. CDR3 length: 15 residues. Trimming took 0 bases from V and 4 from J, leaving 12 bases between them.

This clone was observed once. The rearrangement uses TRBV5-1 and TRBJ2-7; tentative D call: TRBD2 (5 bases). V was shortened by 4 bases and J by 3 bases, with 20 bases between the two germline ends. Germline V CDR1 and CDR2: SGHRS, YFSETQ. This CDR3 is 16 amino acids long. In DNA form, the CDR3 reads TGCGCCAGCAGCCCGAGGAGCGGTCCCCAAGTCTACGAGCAGTACTTC. As protein: CASSPRSGPQVYEQYF.

The J gene is TRBJ2-7, the V gene TRBV2, with D maybe TRBD1 (6 bases). The CDR3 extends over 13 amino acids. CDR1 SNHLY and CDR2 FYNNEI come from the germline V gene. The ends were cut back, 5 bases at V and 8 bases at J, with 16 bases in the middle. CDR3 loop: CASSLQGQTQQYF. Written as DNA, the CDR3 is TGTGCCAGCAGTCTCCAAGGACAGACCCAGCAGTACTTC.

The V and J genes are TRBV7-2 and TRBJ2-3; 9 bases map to TRBD2. Germline V gene sequence: CDR1 SGHTA, CDR2 FQGNSA. The CDR3 is 13 amino acids. V was clipped by 8 bases and J by 3 bases; unmatched bases: 3. CDR3 nucleotides: TGTGCCAGCGCGCTAGCGGGAACAGATACGCAGTATTTT. It encodes CASALAGTDTQYF.

The chain carries TRBV5-4 and TRBJ2-3, with TRBD2 matching 9 bases. Germline V gene sequence: CDR1 SGHNT, CDR2 YYREEE (reference sequence). This CDR3 is built from 14 residues. V gave up 4 bases and J gave up 0 bases; unmatched junction bases: 0. The DNA of the CDR3 is TGTGCCAGCAGCACTAGCGGGAGCACAGATACGCAGTATTTT. It translates to CASSTSGSTDTQYF.

V usage is TRBV11-2 and J usage is TRBJ2-1; 14 bases fit TRBD2. Germline-derived CDR1 and CDR2 are SGHAT and FQNNGV. The junction had 6 bases not matched to a gene; V was cut back by 1 base and J by 7 bases. The CDR3 is 17 amino acids. The CDR3 sequence is CASSLVGLAGVGNEQFF. In DNA form, the CDR3 reads TGTGCCAGCAGCTTAGTGGGACTAGCGGGAGTAGGGAATGAGCAGTTCTTC.

V and J are TRBV6-5 and TRBJ1-1, with TRBD1 matching 9 bases. The germline V gene has CDR1 MNHEY and CDR2 SVGAGI. The V segment lost 10 bases and the J segment 10 bases; nucleotides outside the gene matches: 10. The CDR3 loop spans 12 amino acids. DNA for the CDR3: TGTGCCACTTCGGACAGGGGATTAGTAGCTTTCTTT. The encoded protein is CATSDRGLVAFF.

Turning to this clone: One end of the junction fails to match germline, which may point to a read error. The genes are TRBV7-7 and TRBJ2-5, with a weak D call TRBD1 (5 bases). From germline, CDR1 is SSHAT and CDR2 FNYEAQ (reference sequence). The CDR3 consists of 14 residues. The CDR3 sequence: CASSQTTRAGTQYF. The CDR3 DNA follows: TGTGCTAGCAGCCAGACCACCAGGGCCGGGACCCAGTACTTC.

The J gene is TRBJ1-2, the V gene TRBV7-3; TRBD1 aligns across 7 bases. The CDR3 has 14 amino acids. The germline gives CDR1 SGHTA, CDR2 FQGTGA. V lost 2 bases and J lost 8; bases outside the gene matches: 8. CDR3 nucleotide sequence: TGTGCCAGCAGCTTACTGACAGGGCCCATCGGCTACACCTTC. Translating it yields CASSLLTGPIGYTF.